The 30 T cell receptor beta chains listed next were all sequenced from one sample in a study of T cell responses to AZD1222 COVID-19 vaccine. The table came from immunoSEQ multiplex PCR; TCRdb's copy has only in-frame clones and leaves some out. The table records some 89,000 clones, about nine tenths of them present only once. The source material was peripheral blood, sampled on day 0 of AZD1222 vaccination. These TCRs come from an adult in good health.

The J gene is TRBJ2-2, the V gene TRBV7-2; D unresolved. Germline CDR1 and CDR2: SGHTA and FQGNSA. The V end lost 5 bases, the J end lost 1 base, and 11 bases lay between the germline ends. CDR3 length: 15 amino acids. CDR3 DNA sequence: TGTGCCAGCAGCCCCGCCGGCGGGAACACCGGGGAGCTGTTTTTT. Protein product: CASSPAGGNTGELFF.

The V call is TRBV2, the J call TRBJ1-3; TRBD1 matches at 11 bases. The CDR3 length is 18 residues. V gave up 4 bases and J gave up 4 bases; unmatched junction bases: 12. The germline V gene encodes CDR1 SNHLY and CDR2 FYNNEI. CDR3 protein: CASSAEGTGGMGGNTIYF. CDR3 nucleotides: TGTGCCAGCAGTGCCGAGGGGACAGGGGGAATGGGAGGAAACACCATATATTTT.

The chain employs TRBV7-9 and TRBJ2-7, with 10 positions matching TRBD1. In germline, CDR1 is SEHNR, CDR2 FQNEAQ (reference sequence). CDR3 length equals 15 residues. The V gene end was trimmed by 7 bases and the J gene end by 4 bases; junction bases not matched to a gene: 10. The CDR3 spells CASTQVGTGDYEQYF. DNA of the CDR3: TGTGCCAGCACCCAAGTCGGGACAGGGGATTACGAGCAGTACTTC.

The chain recombines TRBV14 with TRBJ2-7; D possibly corresponds to TRBD2 (5 bases). The CDR3 covers 13 residues. Looked up from germline, CDR1 is SGHDN and CDR2 is FVKESK. V gave up 4 bases and J gave up 4 bases, with 11 bases separating them. The CDR3 loop reads CASSRPSQYEQYF. The CDR3, as DNA: TGTGCCAGCAGCCGCCCTAGCCAGTACGAGCAGTACTTC.

The chain uses TRBV6-2 or TRBV6-3 and TRBJ2-1; 11 bases fit TRBD2. With 4 bases clipped from V and 4 bases from J, the junction kept 3 bases outside the gene matches. The CDR3 sequence is 15 residues long. Germline V lookup: CDR1 MNHEY, CDR2 SVGEGT. The CDR3 nucleotides are TGTGCCAGCAGTTTAGCGGGGGGGACTTACAATGAGCAGTTCTTC. This codes for CASSLAGGTYNEQFF.

This chain connects TRBV6-5 to TRBJ1-5; D perhaps matches TRBD1 (6 bases). V was shortened by 4 bases and J by 7 bases, with 20 bases between the two germline ends. This CDR3 region has 16 residues. CDR1 MNHEY and CDR2 SVGAGI come from the germline V gene. The CDR3 is CASSLSSRGYGQPQHF. As DNA, the CDR3 is TGTGCCAGCAGTTTATCCTCGAGGGGGTACGGACAGCCCCAGCATTTT.

V usage is TRBV10-2 and J usage is TRBJ2-7, with 7 bases identical to TRBD1. The CDR3 contains 12 residues. J gave up 6 bases and V 4 bases, and 3 bases lay outside the gene matches. Germline lookup yields CDR1 WSHSY and CDR2 SAAADI. CDR3 loop: CASSATGPEQYF. CDR3 nucleotide sequence: TGCGCCAGCAGTGCGACAGGGCCCGAGCAGTACTTC.

The chain carries TRBV3-1 (or the pseudogene TRBV3-2) and TRBJ2-7; D unresolved. Germline loops: CDR1 LGHDT, CDR2 YNNKEL (reference sequence). The CDR3 extends over 15 amino acids. V shed 4 bases and J shed 3 bases, with 16 bases lying between them. The DNA of the CDR3 is TGTGCCAGCAGCCCAAAAGCTGGGTGGAACTACGAGCAGTACTTC. This encodes CASSPKAGWNYEQYF.

The chain employs TRBV18 and TRBJ2-3; 11 bases agree with TRBD1. This CDR3 has 16 residues. V was clipped by 6 bases and J by 3 bases; unmatched bases: 8. Germline V lookup: CDR1 KGHSH, CDR2 LQKENI. The CDR3 loop is CASSLGQGALTDTQYF. DNA for the CDR3: TGTGCCAGCTCGCTAGGACAGGGGGCGCTTACAGATACGCAGTATTTT.

This chain connects TRBV25-1 to TRBJ2-1; 7 nucleotides match TRBD2. CDR3 size: 14 residues. Germline values: CDR1 MGHDK, CDR2 SYGVNS. The trim removed 1 base at V and 8 bases at J, leaving 5 bases unmatched. CDR3: CASSEFAGAHEQFF. In DNA form, the CDR3 reads TGTGCCAGCAGTGAATTTGCGGGAGCGCATGAGCAGTTCTTC.

This clone turned up a few times. V and J are TRBV11-2 and TRBJ1-1; no firm D call. The CDR3 is 14 residues long. Germline lookup yields CDR1 SGHAT and CDR2 FQNNGV. V gave up 3 bases and J gave up 4 bases, with 12 bases separating them. The CDR3 spells CASSFEGSGTEAFF. In nucleotides, the CDR3 is TGTGCCAGCAGCTTCGAGGGCTCGGGCACTGAAGCTTTCTTT.

The rearrangement links TRBV4-1 to TRBJ2-1, with D possibly being TRBD1 (5 bases). The CDR3 has 16 residues. V lost 3 bases to trimming and J lost 2 bases, with 14 bases between them. Germline CDR1 reads MGHRA; CDR2 reads YSYEKL. The DNA of the CDR3 is TGCGCCAGCAGCCAGGGTCAAGGGGCCCCCTACAATGAGCAGTTCTTC. Protein: CASSQGQGAPYNEQFF.

The chain links TRBV19 to TRBJ1-1; D gene unclear. V lost 3 bases, J lost 7 bases, and 9 bases lay in between. The CDR3 is 12 residues long. Germline V gene data show CDR1 as LNHDA and CDR2 as SQIVND (reference sequence). This chain's CDR3 is CASSIGQNEAFF. The CDR3 DNA reads TGTGCCAGTAGTATTGGTCAGAATGAAGCTTTCTTT.

The rearrangement joins TRBV6-5 to TRBJ2-7; the D gene is possibly TRBD2 (6 bases). Trimming left V 6 bases short and J 3 bases short, with 15 bases between. The CDR3 is 14 residues long. CDR1 is MNHEY and CDR2 is SVGAGI in the germline V gene. In DNA, the CDR3 is TGTGCCAGCAGGACTAGGAGACGGATCTACGAGCAGTACTTC. Protein sequence: CASRTRRRIYEQYF.

This clone was seen a handful of times. The chain uses TRBV30 and TRBJ2-5, with 8 nucleotides matching TRBD2. The V segment lost 7 bases and the J segment 1 base; nucleotides outside the gene matches: 2. The CDR3 has 12 residues. Germline CDR1 GTSNPN, CDR2 SVGIG (reference sequence). CDR3 nucleotides: TGTGCCTCCGGGGGGGTCCAAGAGACCCAGTACTTC. This sequence encodes CASGGVQETQYF.

The CDR3 coding sequence is TGTGCCAGCAGCCGGACAGGGGGACACACCGGGGAGCTGTTTTTT. Its protein product is CASSRTGGHTGELFF. V is TRBV5-8 and J is TRBJ2-2, with TRBD1 matching over 10 bases. Per germline, CDR1 SGHTS and CDR2 YDEGEE. There are 15 residues in the CDR3. Germline trimming cut 4 bases from V and 3 bases from J; bases unmatched to any gene: 3.

The chain links TRBV5-1 to TRBJ1-5; D not certain. The CDR3 totals 13 residues. Per germline, CDR1 SGHRS and CDR2 YFSETQ. V lost 2 bases, J lost 7 bases, and 10 bases lay in between. CDR3 DNA: TGCGCCAGCAGCTTTGGAGCGGGCCAGCCCCAGCATTTT. Protein product: CASSFGAGQPQHF.

V is TRBV5-1 and J is TRBJ1-4, with TRBD1 matching 8 bases. Germline loops: CDR1 SGHRS, CDR2 YFSETQ. There are 16 residues in the CDR3. The V segment lost 0 bases and the J segment 6 bases; nucleotides outside the gene matches: 7. The CDR3 sequence is CASSLVPQGADEKLFF. The CDR3 DNA reads as TGCGCCAGCAGCTTGGTTCCGCAGGGGGCAGATGAAAAACTGTTTTTT.

V and J are TRBV6-2 or TRBV6-3 and TRBJ1-3; D remains ambiguous. V shed 2 bases and J shed 2 bases, with 1 base lying between them. Per germline, CDR1 MNHEY and CDR2 SVGEGT. The CDR3 totals 12 residues. Here the CDR3 reads CASSYPGNTIYF. The CDR3, as DNA: TGTGCCAGCAGTTACCCTGGAAACACCATATATTTT.

The chain links TRBV7-2 to TRBJ2-1, with 7 bases identical to TRBD2. The germline gives CDR1 SGHTA, CDR2 FQGNSA. This CDR3 spans 14 amino acids. J gave up 3 bases and V 3 bases, and 2 bases lay outside the gene matches. In DNA form, the CDR3 reads TGTGCCAGCAGCTTCGGGACTAACTACAATGAGCAGTTCTTC. This gives the protein CASSFGTNYNEQFF.

This clone has just one count. The chain recombines TRBV14 with TRBJ2-4; unclear D gene. The CDR3 contains 13 residues. Germline CDR1 SGHDN, CDR2 FVKESK. V was cut by 9 bases and J by 16 bases, with 25 bases left in between. CDR3 loop: CARRSGVRKKHYF. CDR3 DNA: TGTGCCAGGAGGTCGGGTGTCAGAAAAAAACATTACTTC. Full variable domain (rest looked up from reference TRBV14 and TRBJ2-4): EAGVTQFPSHSVIEKGQTVTLRCDPISGHDNLYWYRRVMGKEIKFLLHFVKESKQDESGMPNNRFLAERTGGTYSTLKVQPAELEDSGVYFCARRSGVRKKHYFGAGTRLSVL.

The rearrangement links TRBV4-3 to TRBJ2-3, with 7 bases that match TRBD2. V dropped 0 bases and J dropped 8; count of bases not matched to a gene: 5. Germline V gene lookup returns CDR1 LGHNA and CDR2 YSLEER. The CDR3 is 14 residues long. CDR3 bases: TGCGCCAGCAGCCAAGATCTAGGCGGGAGTACGCAGTATTTT. Translated, it gives CASSQDLGGSTQYF.

V gene TRBV30 combines with J gene TRBJ1-5; D perhaps matches TRBD1 (5 bases). Germline CDR1 and CDR2: GTSNPN and SVGIG (reference sequence). CDR3 length: 15 residues. Trimming took off 3 bases at V and 6 bases at J, with 18 bases between the two ends. The CDR3 sequence is CAWSSQGGISQPQHF. CDR3 coding DNA: TGTGCCTGGAGCTCCCAGGGAGGGATATCTCAGCCCCAGCATTTT. The full variable domain, rest sourced from reference TRBV30 and TRBJ1-5, is SQTIHQWPATLVQPVGSPLSLECTVEGTSNPNLYWYRQAAGRGLQLLFYSVGIGQISSEVPQNLSASRPQDRQFILSSKKLLLSDSGFYLCAWSSQGGISQPQHFGDGTRLSIL.

This clone appeared a single time. In nucleotides, the CDR3 is TGTGCCATCAGTCAGATGTTGGTTACGGGTGAGCAGTTCTTC. Translated: CAISQMLVTGEQFF. V usage is TRBV10-3 and J usage is TRBJ2-1; D is unclear. Germline CDR1 and CDR2: ENHRY and SYGVKD. The CDR3 consists of 14 residues. Trimming shortened V by 5 bases and J by 9 bases, and 17 bases separated the two germline ends.

The chain is built from TRBV18 and TRBJ2-5; 7 nucleotides line up with TRBD1. The length of the CDR3 is 13 residues. Germline V gives CDR1 KGHSH, CDR2 LQKENI. With V trimmed by 3 bases and J by 3 bases, 1 base remained unmatched. CDR3 in DNA: TGTGCCAGCTCACCCGGGACAGAAGAGACCCAGTACTTC. As protein: CASSPGTEETQYF.

A remark on this clone: The DNA is left out, because the CDR3 cannot be placed on it with certainty; the CDR3 is given as TCRdb lists it. V is TRBV11-2 and J is TRBJ1-2; TRBD1, the table's D call, was not compared with the DNA. With termini counted, the CDR3 has 14 amino acids. Per the germline V gene, CDR1 is SGHAT and CDR2 is FQNNGV. CDR3 in amino acids: CASSFGPGADGYTF.

The rearrangement joins TRBV27 to TRBJ1-2, with D maybe TRBD1 (6 bases). Germline V gives CDR1 MNHEY, CDR2 SMNVEV (reference sequence). The CDR3 totals 15 residues. V lost 6 bases and J lost 2, with 16 bases in between. The CDR3 loop is CASSLEARGNYGYTF. The CDR3 DNA sequence: TGTGCCAGCAGCCTTGAAGCCAGGGGAAACTATGGCTACACCTTC.

The chain combines TRBV30 with TRBJ2-1; TRBD2 matches at 13 bases. This CDR3 has 15 amino acids. Germline CDR1 GTSNPN, CDR2 SVGIG (reference sequence). Trimming took 4 bases from V and 8 from J; bases not matched to a gene: 8. The CDR3 DNA reads as TGTGCCTGGAAGCTAGGACTAGCGGGAGTGGATGAGCAGTTCTTC. Its protein product is CAWKLGLAGVDEQFF.

This sequence joins TRBV5-1 and TRBJ2-5; D is perhaps TRBD2 (5 bases). This CDR3 has 12 residues. Germline CDR1 is SGHRS and CDR2 is YFSETQ. V dropped 2 bases and J dropped 3 bases, with 5 bases sitting between them. CDR3 coding DNA: TGCGCCAGCAGCTTTAGCGAAGAGACCCAGTACTTC. It yields the protein CASSFSEETQYF.

This clone was observed once. The J gene is TRBJ1-1, the V gene TRBV6-4; tentatively, D is TRBD1 (6 bases). The CDR3 totals 19 residues. V shed 2 bases and J shed 1 base, with 23 bases lying between them. From germline, CDR1 is MRHNA and CDR2 SNTAGT. This CDR3 is CASSDPPPDRRRENTEAFF. CDR3 coding DNA: TGTGCCAGCAGTGACCCACCCCCCGACAGGCGTCGGGAGAACACTGAAGCTTTCTTT.